What follows describes a single T cell receptor beta chain. Its target is unknown. One end of the junction does not line up with germline, which may come from a read error. Next came a second PCR, run for about 7 to 12 cycles, which used a sample-barcoded 5' primer along with a J-beta primer mix. Each cDNA molecule, via a template-switch adaptor with 12 random nucleotides, was tagged. TCRdb reprocessed the 5' RACE reads via MiXCR and lists one record per CDR3 protein. The sample has over 1,200,000 distinct CDR3 sequences, approximately 59% seen once; the top ten hold over 5%. Each sample gave at least 7 million isolated PBMCs. The sample is drawn from a study of blood T cells in healthy people across ages. Study background: Per two T cells, template switching captured roughly one barcoded beta molecule.

Whole-study findings and limits: From one million sequenced T cells, diversity estimates were lower bounds.

The receptor was derived from a man in his late teens or twenties in good health. Sequenced input: blood.

The DNA of the CDR3 is TGTACCAGCAGTGTGTTAGCGGGTTACAATGAGCAGTTCTTC. Protein sequence: CTSSVLAGYNEQFF. The gene calls are TRBV6-1 and TRBJ2-1, with 7 nucleotides matching TRBD2. The CDR3 sequence is 14 residues long. CDR1 and CDR2 (germline): MNHNS, SASEGT.